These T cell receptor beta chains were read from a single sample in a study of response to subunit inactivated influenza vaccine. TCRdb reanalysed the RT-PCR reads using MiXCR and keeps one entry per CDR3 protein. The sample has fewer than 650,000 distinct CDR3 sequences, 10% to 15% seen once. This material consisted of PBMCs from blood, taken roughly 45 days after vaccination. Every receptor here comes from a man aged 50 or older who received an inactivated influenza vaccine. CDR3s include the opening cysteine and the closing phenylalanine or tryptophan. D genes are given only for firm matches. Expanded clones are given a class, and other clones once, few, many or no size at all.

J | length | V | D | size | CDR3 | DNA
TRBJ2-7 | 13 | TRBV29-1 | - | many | CSVGAKGGYEQYF | TGCAGCGTTGGGGCCAAGGGTGGCTACGAGCAGTACTTC
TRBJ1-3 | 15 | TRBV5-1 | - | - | CASSLDRAAGNTIYF | TGCGCCAGCAGCTTGGACAGGGCAGCTGGAAACACCATATATTTT
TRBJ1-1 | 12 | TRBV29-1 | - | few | CSVVKGSTEAFF | TGCAGCGTTGTGAAGGGGAGCACTGAAGCTTTCTTT
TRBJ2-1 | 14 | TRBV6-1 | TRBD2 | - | CASSGLAGGYEQFF | TGTGCCAGCAGCGGACTAGCGGGAGGATATGAGCAGTTCTTC
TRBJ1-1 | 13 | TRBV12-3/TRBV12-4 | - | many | CASSTAVNTEAFF | TGTGCCAGCAGTACGGCGGTCAACACTGAAGCTTTCTTT
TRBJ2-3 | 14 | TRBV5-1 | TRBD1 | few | CASSSPSTGTGQYF | TGCGCCAGCAGTTCACCTTCCACCGGGACAGGGCAGTATTTT
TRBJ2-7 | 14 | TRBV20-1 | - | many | CSAKPPGAHYEQYF | TGCAGTGCTAAACCCCCGGGAGCACACTACGAGCAGTACTTC
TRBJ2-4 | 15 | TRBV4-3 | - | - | CASSQQGAAKNIQYF | TGCGCCAGCAGCCAACAGGGTGCAGCCAAAAACATTCAGTACTTC
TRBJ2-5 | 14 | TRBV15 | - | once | CATSRVQGSGTQYF | TGTGCCACCAGCAGAGTTCAGGGTTCGGGGACCCAGTACTTC
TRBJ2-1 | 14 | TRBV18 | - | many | CASSPRESFNEQFF | TGTGCCAGCTCACCCCGGGAGTCCTTCAATGAGCAGTTCTTC
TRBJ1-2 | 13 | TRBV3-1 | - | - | CASSGDIYYGYTF | TGTGCCAGCAGCGGAGACATTTACTATGGCTACACCTTC
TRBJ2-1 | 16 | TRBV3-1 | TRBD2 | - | CASSHGTSGRYNEQFF | TGTGCCAGCAGCCACGGGACTAGCGGGAGGTACAATGAGCAGTTCTTC
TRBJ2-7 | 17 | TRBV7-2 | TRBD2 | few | CASSLSHYTSGTYEQYF | TGTGCCAGCAGCTTAAGTCATTATACTAGCGGGACCTACGAGCAGTACTTC
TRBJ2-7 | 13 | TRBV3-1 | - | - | CASSQGTNNEQYF | TGTGCCAGCAGCCAAGGGACGAACAACGAGCAGTACTTC
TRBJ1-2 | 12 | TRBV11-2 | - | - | CAGGSINYGYTF | TGTGCGGGAGGCTCTATTAACTATGGCTACACCTTC
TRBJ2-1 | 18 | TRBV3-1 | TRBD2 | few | CASSQVLAGGPAYNEQFF | TGTGCCAGCAGCCAAGTTTTGGCGGGGGGCCCTGCCTACAATGAGCAGTTCTTC
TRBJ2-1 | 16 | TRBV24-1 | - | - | CATSDLGTGRANEQFF | TGTGCCACCAGTGATTTGGGCACAGGCCGGGCCAATGAGCAGTTCTTC
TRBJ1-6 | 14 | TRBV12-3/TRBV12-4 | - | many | CASSLSGSNSPLHF | TGTGCCAGCAGTTTGTCAGGGTCCAATTCACCCCTCCACTTT
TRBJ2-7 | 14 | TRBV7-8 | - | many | CASSLAPRSYEQYF | TGTGCCAGCAGCTTAGCCCCCAGATCATACGAGCAGTACTTC
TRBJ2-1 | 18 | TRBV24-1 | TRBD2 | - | CATSDPGTSGPYYNEQFF | TGTGCCACCAGTGACCCTGGGACTAGCGGACCCTACTACAATGAGCAGTTCTTC
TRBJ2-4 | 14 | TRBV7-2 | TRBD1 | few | CASSLQTGGNIQYF | TGTGCCAGCAGCCTCCAAACAGGGGGGAACATTCAGTACTTC
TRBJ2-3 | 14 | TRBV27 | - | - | CASSSRGGRDTQYF | TGTGCCAGCAGTTCCCGTGGGGGGCGGGATACGCAGTATTTT
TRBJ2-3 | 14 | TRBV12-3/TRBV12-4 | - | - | CASSLNRRLDTQYF | TGTGCCAGCAGTTTGAATCGTCGACTAGATACGCAGTATTTT
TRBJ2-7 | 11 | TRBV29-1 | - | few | CSVKDHYEQYF | TGCAGCGTTAAGGACCATTACGAGCAGTACTTC
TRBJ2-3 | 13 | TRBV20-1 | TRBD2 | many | CSAERGSTDTQYF | TGCAGTGCTGAGCGGGGAAGCACAGATACGCAGTATTTT
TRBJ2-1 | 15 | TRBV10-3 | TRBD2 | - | CAISEGLAGDNEQFF | TGTGCCATCAGTGAAGGACTAGCGGGGGACAATGAGCAGTTCTTC
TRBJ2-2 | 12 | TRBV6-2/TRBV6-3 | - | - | CASSYYPGELFF | TGTGCCAGCAGTTACTATCCCGGGGAGCTGTTTTTT
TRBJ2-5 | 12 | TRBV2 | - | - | CASSEAIETQYF | TGTGCCAGCAGTGAAGCAATAGAGACCCAGTACTTC
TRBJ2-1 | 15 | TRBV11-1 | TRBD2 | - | CASSRSSGRFEEQFF | TGTGCCAGCAGTAGAAGTAGCGGGAGGTTCGAGGAGCAGTTCTTC
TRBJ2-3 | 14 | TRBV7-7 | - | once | CASSLLTSTDTQYF | TGTGCTAGCAGCTTACTGACCAGCACAGATACGCAGTATTTT
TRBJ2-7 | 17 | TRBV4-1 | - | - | CASSQVYGIRASYEQYF | TGCGCCAGCAGCCAAGTTTACGGAATAAGAGCCTCCTACGAGCAGTACTTC
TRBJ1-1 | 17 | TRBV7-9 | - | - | CASSLSPRRRSRPEAFF | TGTGCCAGCAGCTTAAGTCCACGCAGGAGGAGTAGACCTGAAGCTTTCTTT
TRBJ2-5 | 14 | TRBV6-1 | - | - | CASRREGGQETQYF | TGTGCCAGCCGAAGGGAAGGCGGCCAAGAGACCCAGTACTTC
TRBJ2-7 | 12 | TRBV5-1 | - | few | CASTSIKSEQYF | TGCGCCAGCACGTCCATCAAGAGCGAGCAGTACTTC
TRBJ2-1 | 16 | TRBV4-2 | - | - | CASSQDGAGPGNEQFF | TGTGCCAGCAGCCAAGATGGGGCGGGGCCGGGGAATGAGCAGTTCTTC